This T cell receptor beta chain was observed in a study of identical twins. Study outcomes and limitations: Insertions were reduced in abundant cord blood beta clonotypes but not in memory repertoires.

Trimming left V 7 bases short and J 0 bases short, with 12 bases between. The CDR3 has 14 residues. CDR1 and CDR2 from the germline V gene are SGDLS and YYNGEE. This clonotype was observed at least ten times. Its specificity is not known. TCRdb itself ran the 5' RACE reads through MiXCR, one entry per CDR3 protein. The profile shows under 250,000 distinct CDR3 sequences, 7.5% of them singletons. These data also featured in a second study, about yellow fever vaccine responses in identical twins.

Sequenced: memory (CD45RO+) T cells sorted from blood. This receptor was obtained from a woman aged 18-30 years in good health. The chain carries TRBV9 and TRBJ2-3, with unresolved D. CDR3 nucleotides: TGTGCCAGCGACGGCGGTGATAGCACAGATACGCAGTATTTT. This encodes CASDGGDSTDTQYF.